These 6 T cell receptor beta chains were all obtained from the same sample, sequenced in a study of CD8 T cells in Susac syndrome. Random hexamers were used to reverse transcribe an amount of about 0.45 to 1 ug RNA. TCRdb re-derived calls from the immunoSEQ multiplex PCR reads in MiXCR, one entry per CDR3 protein. This sample has 210,000 or so distinct CDR3 sequences, with 85% to 95% found just once. The sample comprised CD4+ T cells from PBMCs. These receptors came from a human donor with Susac syndrome.

The J gene is TRBJ1-1, the V gene TRBV5-6; D call uncertain. The CDR3 is made up of 13 amino acids. V was shortened by 5 bases and J by 0 bases, with 8 bases between the two germline ends. Germline-derived CDR1 and CDR2 are SGHDT and YYEEEE. CDR3: CASRARVNTEAFF. CDR3 nucleotides: TGTGCCAGCAGGGCCCGGGTGAACACTGAAGCTTTCTTT.

The V and J genes are TRBV20-1 and TRBJ2-1, with D perhaps given as TRBD1 or TRBD2 (5 bases each). The germline gives CDR1 DFQATT, CDR2 SNEGSKA (reference sequence). The CDR3 has 12 amino acids. The V gene lost 3 bases and the J gene lost 9 bases, with 12 bases spanning the gap. CDR3 sequence reads: CSASQGRGEQFF. DNA of the CDR3: TGCAGTGCTAGTCAGGGCCGGGGTGAGCAGTTCTTC.

The rearrangement links TRBV14 to TRBJ2-3; possibly TRBD1 for D (5 bases). The V gene's germline CDR1 is SGHDN and CDR2 FVKESK. This CDR3 spans 14 amino acids. V lost 3 bases to trimming and J lost 4 bases, with 11 bases between them. The DNA for the CDR3 is TGTGCCAGCAGCCAGAGTGGGGCGGCAGATACGCAGTATTTT. It yields the protein CASSQSGAADTQYF.

This rearrangement joins TRBV14 to TRBJ2-3; 12 positions match TRBD1. The CDR3 length is 16 residues. V lost 3 bases to trimming and J lost 6 bases; unmatched junction nucleotides: 7. The germline V gene has CDR1 SGHDN and CDR2 FVKESK. The CDR3 DNA follows: TGTGCCAGCAGCCAGGGGACAGGGGGCGCGATGGATACGCAGTATTTT. Translated, it gives CASSQGTGGAMDTQYF.

The rearrangement joins TRBV30 to TRBJ1-1; 7 bases agree with TRBD1. The trim removed 5 bases at V and 4 bases at J, leaving 7 bases unmatched. The CDR3 is 13 amino acids. Germline CDR1 GTSNPN, CDR2 SVGIG (reference sequence). The CDR3 here is CAWARDSGTEAFF. CDR3 DNA sequence: TGTGCCTGGGCCCGGGACAGCGGCACTGAAGCTTTCTTT.

Points on this clonotype: Relative to the germline gene, one junction end is altered; a read error may explain this. The rearrangement joins TRBV7-7 to TRBJ2-5; D is ambiguous. CDR3 length: 15 amino acids. In germline, CDR1 is SSHAT, CDR2 FNYEAQ (reference sequence). CDR3 amino acids: CASSLGSQREETQYF. The CDR3 nucleotides read TGTGCTAGCAGCTTAGGCTCCCAACGAGAAGAGACCCAGTACTTC.